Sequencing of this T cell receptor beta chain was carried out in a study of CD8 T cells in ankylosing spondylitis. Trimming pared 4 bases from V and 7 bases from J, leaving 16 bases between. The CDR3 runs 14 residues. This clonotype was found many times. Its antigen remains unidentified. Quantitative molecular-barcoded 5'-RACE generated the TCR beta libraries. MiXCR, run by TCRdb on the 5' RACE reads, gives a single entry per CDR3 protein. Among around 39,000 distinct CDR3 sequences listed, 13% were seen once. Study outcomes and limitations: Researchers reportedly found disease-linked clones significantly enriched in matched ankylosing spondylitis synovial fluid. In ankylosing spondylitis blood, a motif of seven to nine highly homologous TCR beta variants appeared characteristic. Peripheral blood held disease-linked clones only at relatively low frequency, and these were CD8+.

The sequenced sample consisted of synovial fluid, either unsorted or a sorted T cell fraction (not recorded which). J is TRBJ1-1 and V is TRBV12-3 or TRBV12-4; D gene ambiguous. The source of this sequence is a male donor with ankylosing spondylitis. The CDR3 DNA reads TGTGCCAGCAGTTCACAAAGTGCGAGGGATGAAGCTTTCTTT. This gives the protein CASSSQSARDEAFF.